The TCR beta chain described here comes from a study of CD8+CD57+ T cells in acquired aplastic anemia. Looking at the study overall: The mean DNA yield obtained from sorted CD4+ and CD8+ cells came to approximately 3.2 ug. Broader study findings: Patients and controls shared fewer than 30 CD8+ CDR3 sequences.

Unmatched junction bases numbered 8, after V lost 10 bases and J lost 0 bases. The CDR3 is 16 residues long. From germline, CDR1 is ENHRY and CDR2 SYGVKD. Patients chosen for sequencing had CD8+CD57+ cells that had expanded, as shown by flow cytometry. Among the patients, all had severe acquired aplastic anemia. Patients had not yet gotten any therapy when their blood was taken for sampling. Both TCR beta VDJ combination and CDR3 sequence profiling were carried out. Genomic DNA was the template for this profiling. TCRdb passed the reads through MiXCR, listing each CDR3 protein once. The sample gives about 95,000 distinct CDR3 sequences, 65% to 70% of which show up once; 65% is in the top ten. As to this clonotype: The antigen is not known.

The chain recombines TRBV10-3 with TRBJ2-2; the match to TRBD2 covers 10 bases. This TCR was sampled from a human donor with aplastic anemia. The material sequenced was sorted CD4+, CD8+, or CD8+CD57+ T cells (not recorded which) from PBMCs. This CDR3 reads CASSLLAGANTGELFF. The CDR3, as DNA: TGTGCCAGCAGCCTTCTAGCGGGGGCGAACACCGGGGAGCTGTTTTTT.